This T cell receptor (beta chain) came from a study of blood T cell repertoires in COVID-19. Across the whole study: Italy, Spain and the United States were the sources of the convalescent and acute COVID-19 samples. In each case, the material was cDNA or gDNA derived from T cells, B-cell-depleted T cells, or PBMCs.

The CDR3 length is 14 residues. Germline V gene lookup returns CDR1 KGHSH and CDR2 LQKENI. V gave up 4 bases and J gave up 1 base, with 10 bases separating them. As processed by the authors: Amplified reference gene primers provided the basis for estimating nucleated cell counts. Produced via immunoSEQ multiplex PCR; TCRdb's table is partial and in-frame only. That table supplies the V and J calls and clone size; D and trimming were determined from the DNA. This table has a few hundred thousand clones, roughly 84% appearing once. The sequence was obtained from a woman under 30 with acute or convalescent COVID-19. The sample taken for sequencing was peripheral blood. The rearrangement joins TRBV18 to TRBJ1-1; D uncertain. The CDR3 nucleotides are TGTGCCAGCTCACTCACGACGGGGAACACTGAAGCTTTCTTT. It is translated as CASSLTTGNTEAFF. Full variable domain (missing parts from reference TRBV18 and TRBJ1-1): NAGVMQNPRHLVRRRGQEARLRCSPMKGHSHVYWYRQLPEEGLKFMVYLQKENIIDESGMPKERFSAEFPKEGPSILRIQQVVRGDSAAYFCASSLTTGNTEAFFGQGTRLTVV.